This T cell receptor beta chain was recovered during a study of T cell responses to AZD1222 COVID-19 vaccine. Worth noting for this clone: Its antigen is as yet unknown.

The table came from immunoSEQ multiplex PCR; TCRdb's copy has only in-frame clones and leaves some out. The sample yields more than 140,000 clones, approximately 90% seen once. The germline V gene has CDR1 LNHDA and CDR2 SQIVND (reference sequence). The CDR3 consists of 11 residues. Trimming took off 8 bases at V and 5 bases at J, with 9 bases between the two ends. Points from the study as a whole: Breadth and depth of Spike-specific TCRs rose after two AZD1222 doses. Baseline seropositivity occurred in only six AZD1222 recipients.

The chain recombines TRBV19 with TRBJ2-5, with unresolved D. The TCR comes from an adult in good health. The material sequenced was peripheral blood, taken on day 0 of AZD1222 vaccination. CDR3 sequence reads: CASRAAETQYF. The CDR3 DNA is TGTGCCAGTCGGGCGGCGGAGACCCAGTACTTC.